This T cell receptor (beta chain) was profiled in a study of shared clonotypes between healthy human individuals. Study in general: Donors, aged 18 to 49, were two women and a few men.

CDR1 SGHNT and CDR2 YYREEE come from the germline V gene (reference sequence). The CDR3 has 15 amino acids. V was pared by 7 bases and J by 0 bases, with 4 bases of the junction left unmatched. The protocol was immunoSEQ multiplex PCR, while the TCRdb copy is restricted to in-frame clones and leaves out a portion. The repertoire has about 460,000 clones, around 77% of them found once; the top ten carry about 12%. When samples were unsorted, tens of millions of PBMCs were used for genomic DNA. The receptor was isolated from a woman in her thirties or forties in good health. Some clones in this sample may be carry-over from other donors' samples. The chain carries TRBV5-4 and TRBJ2-6; 7 bases are shared with TRBD1. Sequenced: PBMCs. CDR3 loop: CASGTVSSGANVLTF. CDR3 coding DNA: TGTGCCAGCGGGACAGTCAGCTCTGGGGCCAACGTCCTGACTTTC.